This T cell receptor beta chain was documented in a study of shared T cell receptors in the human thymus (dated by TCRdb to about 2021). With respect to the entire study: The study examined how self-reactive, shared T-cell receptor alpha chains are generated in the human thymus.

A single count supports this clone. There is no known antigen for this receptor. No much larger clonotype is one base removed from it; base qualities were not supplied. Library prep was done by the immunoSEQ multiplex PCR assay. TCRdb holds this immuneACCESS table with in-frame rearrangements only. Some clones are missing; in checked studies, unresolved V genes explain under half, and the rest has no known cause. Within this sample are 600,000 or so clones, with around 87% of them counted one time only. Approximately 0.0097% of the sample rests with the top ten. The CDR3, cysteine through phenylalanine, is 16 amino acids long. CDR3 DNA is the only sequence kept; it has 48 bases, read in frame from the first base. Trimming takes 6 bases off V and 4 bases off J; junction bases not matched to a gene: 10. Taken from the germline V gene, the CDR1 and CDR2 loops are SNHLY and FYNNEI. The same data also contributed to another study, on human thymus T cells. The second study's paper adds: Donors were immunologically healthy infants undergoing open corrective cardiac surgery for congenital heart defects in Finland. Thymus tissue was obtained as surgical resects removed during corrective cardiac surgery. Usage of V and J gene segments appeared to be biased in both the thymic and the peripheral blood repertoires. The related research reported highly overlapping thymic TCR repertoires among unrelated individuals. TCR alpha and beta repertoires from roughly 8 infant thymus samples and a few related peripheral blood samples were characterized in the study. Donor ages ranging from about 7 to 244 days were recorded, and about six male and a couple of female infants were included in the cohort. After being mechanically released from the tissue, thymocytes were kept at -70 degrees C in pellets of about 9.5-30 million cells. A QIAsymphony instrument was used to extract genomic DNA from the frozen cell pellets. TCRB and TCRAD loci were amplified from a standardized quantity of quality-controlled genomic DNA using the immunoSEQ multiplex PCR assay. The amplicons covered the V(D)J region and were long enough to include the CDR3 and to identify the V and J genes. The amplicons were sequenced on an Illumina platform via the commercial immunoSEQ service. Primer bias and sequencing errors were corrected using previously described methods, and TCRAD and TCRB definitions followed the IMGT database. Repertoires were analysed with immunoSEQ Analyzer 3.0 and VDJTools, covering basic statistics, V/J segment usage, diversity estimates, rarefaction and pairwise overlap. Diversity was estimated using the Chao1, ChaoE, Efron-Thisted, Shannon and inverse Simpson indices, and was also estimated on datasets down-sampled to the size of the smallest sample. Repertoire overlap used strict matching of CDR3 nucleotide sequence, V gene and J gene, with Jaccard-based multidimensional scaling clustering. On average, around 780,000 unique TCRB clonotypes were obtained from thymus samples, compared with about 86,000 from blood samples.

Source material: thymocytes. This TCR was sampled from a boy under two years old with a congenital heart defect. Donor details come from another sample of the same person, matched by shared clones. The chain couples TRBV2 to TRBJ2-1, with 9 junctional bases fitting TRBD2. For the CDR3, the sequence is CASRSGRLLVYNEQFF. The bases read TGTGCCAGCAGAAGCGGGAGGCTACTTGTATACAATGAGCAGTTCTTC. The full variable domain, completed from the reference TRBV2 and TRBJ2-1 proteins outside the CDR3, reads EPEVTQTPSHQVTQMGQEVILRCVPISNHLYFYWYRQILGQKVEFLVSFYNNEISEKSEIFDDQFSVERPDGSNFTLKIRSTKLEDSAMYFCASRSGRLLVYNEQFFGPGTRLTVL.